This passage covers 9 T cell receptor beta chains from one sample sequenced in a study of T cells after yellow fever vaccination. TCRdb reprocessed the 5' RACE reads with MiXCR, giving one entry per CDR3 protein. This sample has a few hundred thousand distinct CDR3 sequences; roughly a sixth occur once, and the top ten carry 18%. Sequencing was performed on PBMCs, taken before the yellow fever booster vaccination. These receptors came from a young man who received the YFV17D yellow fever vaccine.

The chain carries TRBV7-9 and TRBJ2-7; possible D gene TRBD1, 5 bases. CDR3 length: 16 residues. CDR1 is SEHNR, CDR2 FQNEAQ, per germline (reference sequence). V shed 5 bases and J shed 6 bases, with 23 bases lying between them. The CDR3, as DNA: TGTGCCAGCAGCCGGTTAACAGGCGGCGGAGTCGGCGAGCAGTACTTC. It is translated as CASSRLTGGGVGEQYF.

Concerning this clonotype: Likely a read error: the CDR3 ends without its conserved phenylalanine or tryptophan. V gene TRBV4-1 combines with J gene TRBJ2-7; D is perhaps TRBD1 or TRBD2 (5 bases each). The CDR3 consists of 15 residues. The germline gives CDR1 MGHRA, CDR2 YSYEKL. Trimming cost V 3 bases and J 0 bases, with 12 bases left between them. Here the CDR3 DNA reads TGCGCCAGCAGCCATCAAGGGGAGCGCTCCTACGAGCAGTACTGC. It yields the protein CASSHQGERSYEQYC.

The genes are TRBV7-9 and TRBJ2-1; 8 bases fit TRBD2. In germline, CDR1 is SEHNR, CDR2 FQNEAQ (reference sequence). This CDR3 spans 15 amino acids. V lost 5 bases, J lost 2 bases, and 5 bases stayed unmatched. The CDR3 here is CASSTGLAAYNEQFF. CDR3 nucleotides: TGTGCCAGCAGCACCGGACTAGCTGCCTACAATGAGCAGTTCTTC. The whole variable domain, remainder taken from reference TRBV7-9 and TRBJ2-1, is DTGVSQNPRHKITKRGQNVTFRCDPISEHNRLYWYRQTLGQGPEFLTYFQNEAQLEKSRLLSDRFSAERPKGSFSTLEIQRTEQGDSAMYLCASSTGLAAYNEQFFGPGTRLTVL.

V and J are TRBV6-2 or TRBV6-3 and TRBJ2-3; D may match TRBD1 or TRBD2 (6 bases each). Trimming took 6 bases from V and 4 from J, leaving 20 bases between them. The length of the CDR3 is 16 residues. Germline CDR1 and CDR2: MNHEY and SVGEGT. CDR3 DNA: TGTGCCAGCAGCCGGAGGGGGTCGGCCGGTCCAGATACGCAGTATTTT. Its protein product is CASSRRGSAGPDTQYF.

V usage is TRBV18 and J usage is TRBJ2-2; D call uncertain. Trimming stripped 6 bases from V and 0 bases from J, with 11 bases between. The length of the CDR3 is 15 residues. Germline-derived CDR1 and CDR2 are KGHSH and LQKENI. For the CDR3, the DNA is TGTGCCAGCTCCGAGGTCAGGTCGAACACCGGGGAGCTGTTTTTT. Translating it yields CASSEVRSNTGELFF.

The gene calls are TRBV7-8 and TRBJ2-7; D is unclear. Germline V gene lookup returns CDR1 SGHVS and CDR2 FQNEAQ. The V and J ends lost 4 bases and 6 bases respectively, with 19 bases between them. The CDR3 runs 15 residues. Here the CDR3 reads CASSSRGPPGSEQYF. The CDR3 DNA follows: TGTGCCAGCAGCTCCCGTGGGCCCCCAGGCTCCGAGCAGTACTTC.

The sample holds a few counts of this clonotype. The chain has TRBV20-1 and TRBJ2-3; D ambiguous. Looked up from germline, CDR1 is DFQATT and CDR2 is SNEGSKA (reference sequence). The CDR3 is 15 residues long. The CDR3 spells CIPAPRTLSTDTQYF. As DNA, the CDR3 is TGCATTCCCGCGCCTAGGACCCTCAGCACAGATACGCAGTATTTT.

This clonotype was observed at least ten times. The chain joins TRBV20-1 to TRBJ2-5, with 12 bases fitting TRBD2. J was trimmed by 5 bases and V by 0 bases; bases with no gene match: 7. This CDR3 has 16 amino acids. In germline, CDR1 is DFQATT, CDR2 SNEGSKA (reference sequence). CDR3 nucleotide sequence: TGCAGTGCTAGAGATGCTAGCGGGGGGGCCGGGGAGACCCAGTACTTC. Protein: CSARDASGGAGETQYF.

The V gene is TRBV7-6, the J gene TRBJ1-1; possibly TRBD1 for D (6 bases). The CDR3 loop spans 14 amino acids. Trimming cost V 4 bases and J 7 bases, with 16 bases left between them. Looked up from germline, CDR1 is SGHVS and CDR2 is FNYEAQ. The CDR3 DNA reads TGTGCCAGCAGCTCCAGGCAGGGGCTGGTTGAAGCTTTCTTT. Protein: CASSSRQGLVEAFF.